One T cell receptor beta chain is described in this entry. This same CDR3 is encoded by further DNA sequences in the sample. Profiling relied on immunoSEQ multiplex PCR, and the TCRdb table lists in-frame clones only, not all of them. The repertoire holds approximately 350,000 clones, about 90% seen once, with 2.5% to 3% in the top ten. The germline V and J ends were trimmed by 3 bases and 4 bases, with 9 bases remaining between them. Germline CDR1 is SNHLY and CDR2 is FYNNEI. This CDR3 region has 13 residues. The entry originates in a study of blood T cell repertoires in COVID-19. J is TRBJ1-1 and V is TRBV2, with a tentative D call TRBD1 (5 bases). This receptor was taken from a woman in her twenties or thirties who had recovered from COVID-19. Sample: PBMCs or T cells enriched from blood (not recorded which). The CDR3, as DNA: TGTGCCAGCAGTGATAGGGGAATCACTGAAGCTTTCTTT. Translated, it gives CASSDRGITEAFF.